The clone carrying this T cell receptor beta chain occurred a few times. The antigen remains unidentified. This sample was taken from a study of CD8+CD57+ T cells in acquired aplastic anemia. The overall study: Sorted CD4+ plus CD8+ cells gave DNA averaging about 3 ug. Findings and caveats of the study: Significance was not reached for CD8+ Simpson's diversity between patients and controls. The same twenty-nine CD8+ CDR3 sequences occurred in patients and in controls.

Template material for TCR beta VDJ and CDR3 profiling consisted of genomic DNA. MiXCR, run by TCRdb on the reads, gives a single entry per CDR3 protein. This sample carries over 150,000 distinct CDR3 sequences, around half of them seen once, and the ten largest clones take 16%. V lost 0 bases and J 6 bases, leaving 9 bases between the germline ends. There are 13 residues in the CDR3. Germline V gives CDR1 SGHRS, CDR2 YFSETQ. The clonotype was recovered from a human donor in good health, serving as a control. Sequenced material: sorted CD4+, CD8+, or CD8+CD57+ T cells (not recorded which) from PBMCs. This chain uses TRBV5-1 with TRBJ1-1; D is unresolved. As DNA, the CDR3 is TGCGCCAGCAGCTTGGGGAGGAGGGCTGAAGCTTTCTTT. Protein product: CASSLGRRAEAFF.